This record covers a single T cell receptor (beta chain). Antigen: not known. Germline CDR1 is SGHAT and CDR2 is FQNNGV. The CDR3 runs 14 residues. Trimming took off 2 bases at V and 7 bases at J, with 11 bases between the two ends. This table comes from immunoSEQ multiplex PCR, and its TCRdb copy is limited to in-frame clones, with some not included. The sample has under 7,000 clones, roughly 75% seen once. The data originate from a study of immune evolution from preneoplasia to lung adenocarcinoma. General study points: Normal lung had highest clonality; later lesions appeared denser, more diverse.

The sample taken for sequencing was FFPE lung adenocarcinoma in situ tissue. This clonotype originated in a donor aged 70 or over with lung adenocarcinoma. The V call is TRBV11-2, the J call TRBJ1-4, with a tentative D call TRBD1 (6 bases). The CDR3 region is CASSLSRGGEKLFF. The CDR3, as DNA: TGTGCCAGCAGCTTAAGCAGGGGTGGTGAAAAACTGTTTTTT.